The 8 T cell receptor beta chains reported below all come from one sample, sequenced in a study of early T cells in non-severe SARS-CoV-2 infection. TCRdb processed the 5' RACE reads anew with MiXCR; each CDR3 protein has one entry. The sample shows more than 80,000 distinct CDR3 sequences, approximately 11% of them seen only once. Material for sequencing was whole blood. Every receptor here comes from an adult who was a healthcare worker with PCR-confirmed SARS-CoV-2 infection or an uninfected control (not recorded which).

This clonotype appeared a few times. This chain joins TRBV20-1 and TRBJ2-1, with TRBD2 matching over 10 bases. V gave up 1 base and J gave up 3 bases; unmatched junction bases: 3. The CDR3 totals 15 residues. Germline CDR1 and CDR2: DFQATT and SNEGSKA (reference sequence). The CDR3 DNA reads as TGCAGTGCTAGAGGGGCTAGCGGGAGCTACAATGAGCAGTTCTTC. As protein: CSARGASGSYNEQFF.

The rearrangement joins TRBV7-6 to TRBJ2-5, with 8 bases aligning to TRBD2. The V gene end was trimmed by 5 bases and the J gene end by 3 bases; junction bases not matched to a gene: 11. The CDR3 has 16 amino acids. Germline V gives CDR1 SGHVS, CDR2 FNYEAQ. The CDR3 DNA reads as TGTGCCAGCAGCCCCTTAGCGGGACGAGGAGAAGAGACCCAGTACTTC. This translates into CASSPLAGRGEETQYF.

V usage is TRBV7-9 and J usage is TRBJ2-7, with 7 bases fitting TRBD1. CDR3 size: 14 residues. The V gene end was trimmed by 5 bases and the J gene end by 7 bases; junction bases not matched to a gene: 11. Germline loops: CDR1 SEHNR, CDR2 FQNEAQ (reference sequence). The CDR3 nucleotides read TGTGCCAGCAGCCCGTGGGACAGCCAGGGAGAGCAGTACTTC. Translated: CASSPWDSQGEQYF.

The chain combines TRBV28 with TRBJ1-2; D is unresolved. V dropped 3 bases and J dropped 5 bases, with 7 bases sitting between them. The CDR3 extends over 12 amino acids. Germline assignment: CDR1 MDHEN and CDR2 SYDVKM. CDR3 loop: CASSFQAYGYTF. DNA of the CDR3: TGTGCCAGCAGTTTCCAGGCGTATGGCTACACCTTC.

Concerning this clonotype itself: With a much larger clone just one base away, this may be a read error. Likely a read error: the CDR3 ends without its conserved phenylalanine or tryptophan. The chain uses TRBV5-4 and TRBJ2-3, with 13 bases that match TRBD2. The CDR3 loop spans 16 amino acids. V shed 4 bases, J shed 0 bases, and the junction held 2 bases outside the gene matches. Germline CDR1 is SGHNT and CDR2 is YYREEE (reference sequence). DNA for the CDR3: TGTGCCAGCAGCGCGGGACTAGCGGGAAGCACAGATACGCAGTATCTT. Translating it yields CASSAGLAGSTDTQYL.

In its sample, this clonotype was seen many times. The gene calls are TRBV29-1 and TRBJ1-1, with D possibly TRBD1 on 5 matching bases. This CDR3 region has 14 residues. CDR1 is SQVTM and CDR2 is ANQGSEA in the germline V gene. Trimming stripped 7 bases from V and 10 bases from J, with 25 bases between. CDR3 region: CSGKRGWDVSAAFF. The CDR3 DNA reads TGCAGCGGAAAACGGGGCTGGGATGTTAGTGCAGCTTTCTTT.

The genes are TRBV6-5 and TRBJ1-6; 8 nucleotides match TRBD1. Germline V gene sequence: CDR1 MNHEY, CDR2 SVGAGI. With V trimmed by 6 bases and J by 15 bases, 10 bases remained unmatched. The CDR3 length is 13 residues. The CDR3 loop is CASRNWTGSLLHF. CDR3 nucleotides: TGTGCCAGCAGAAACTGGACAGGGTCTCTCCTCCACTTT.

This clonotype was found a few times. The chain combines TRBV5-4 with TRBJ2-5, with TRBD2 identical over 7 bases. CDR3 length: 14 residues. Germline V CDR1 and CDR2: SGHNT, YYREEE (reference sequence). V dropped 4 bases and J dropped 2; count of bases not matched to a gene: 5. This chain's CDR3 is CASSPGGSQETQYF. In nucleotides, the CDR3 is TGTGCCAGCAGCCCCGGGGGGTCACAAGAGACCCAGTACTTC.